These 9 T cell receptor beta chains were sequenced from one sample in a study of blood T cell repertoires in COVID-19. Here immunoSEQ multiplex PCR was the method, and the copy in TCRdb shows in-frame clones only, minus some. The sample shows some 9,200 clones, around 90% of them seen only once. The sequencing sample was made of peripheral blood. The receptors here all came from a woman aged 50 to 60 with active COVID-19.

The CDR3 loop reads CASSLGRGTSYEQYF. CDR3 nucleotide sequence: TGTGCCAGCAGCTTAGGGCGGGGGACCTCCTACGAGCAGTACTTC. This chain connects TRBV11-1 to TRBJ2-7, with 7 bases lining up with TRBD2. The ends lost 1 base at V and 0 bases at J; junction bases unmatched: 3. The CDR3 runs 15 residues. Per the germline V gene, CDR1 is SGHAT and CDR2 is FQDESV (reference sequence).

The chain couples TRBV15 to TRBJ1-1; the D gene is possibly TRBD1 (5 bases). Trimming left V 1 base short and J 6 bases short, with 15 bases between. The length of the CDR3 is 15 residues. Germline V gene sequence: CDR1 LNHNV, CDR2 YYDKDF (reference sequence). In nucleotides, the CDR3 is TGTGCCACCAGCAGAGTGCGGGGCGGGAGGGCTGAAGCTTTCTTT. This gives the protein CATSRVRGGRAEAFF. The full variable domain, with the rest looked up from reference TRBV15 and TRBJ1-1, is DAMVIQNPRYQVTQFGKPVTLSCSQTLNHNVMYWYQQKSSQAPKLLFHYYDKDFNNEADTPDNFQSRRPNTSFCFLDIRSPGLGDTAMYLCATSRVRGGRAEAFFGQGTRLTVV.

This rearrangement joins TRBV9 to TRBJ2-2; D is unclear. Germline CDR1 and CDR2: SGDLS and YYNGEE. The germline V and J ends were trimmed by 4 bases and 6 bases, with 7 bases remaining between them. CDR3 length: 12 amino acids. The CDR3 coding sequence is TGTGCCAGCAGCTCGATAGCCGGGGAGCTGTTTTTT. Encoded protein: CASSSIAGELFF.

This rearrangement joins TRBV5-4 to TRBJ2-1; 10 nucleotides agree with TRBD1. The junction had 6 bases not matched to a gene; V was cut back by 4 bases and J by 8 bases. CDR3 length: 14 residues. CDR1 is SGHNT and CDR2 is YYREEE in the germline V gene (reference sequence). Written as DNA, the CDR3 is TGTGCCAGCAGCGGGGGACAGGGGTGGGATGAGCAGTTCTTC. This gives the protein CASSGGQGWDEQFF.

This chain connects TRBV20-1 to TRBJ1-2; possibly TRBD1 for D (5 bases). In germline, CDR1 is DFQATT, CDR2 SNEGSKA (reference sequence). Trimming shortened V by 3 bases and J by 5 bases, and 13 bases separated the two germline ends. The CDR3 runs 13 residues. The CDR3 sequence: CSASLSGSYGYTF. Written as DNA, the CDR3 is TGCAGTGCTAGTTTGTCAGGGTCATATGGCTACACCTTC.

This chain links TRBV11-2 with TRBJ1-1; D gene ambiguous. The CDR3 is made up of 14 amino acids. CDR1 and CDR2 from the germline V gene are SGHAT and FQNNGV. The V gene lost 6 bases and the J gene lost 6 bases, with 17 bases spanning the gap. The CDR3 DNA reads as TGTGCCAGCAGTTTCTCCAGGCGTCATGCTGAAGCTTTCTTT. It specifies CASSFSRRHAEAFF.

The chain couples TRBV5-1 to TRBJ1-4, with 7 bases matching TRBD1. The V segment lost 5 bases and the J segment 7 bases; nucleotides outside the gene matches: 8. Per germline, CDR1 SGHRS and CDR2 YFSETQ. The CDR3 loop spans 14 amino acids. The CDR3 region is CASRRQGFTEKLFF. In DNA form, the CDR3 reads TGCGCCAGCAGGAGACAGGGCTTCACTGAAAAACTGTTTTTT.

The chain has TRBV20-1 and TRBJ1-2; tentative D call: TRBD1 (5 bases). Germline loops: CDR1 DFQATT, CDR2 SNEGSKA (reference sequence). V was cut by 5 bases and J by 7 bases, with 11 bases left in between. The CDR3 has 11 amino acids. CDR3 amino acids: CSASRGFGYTF. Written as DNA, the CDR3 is TGCAGTGCTTCAAGGGGATTTGGCTACACCTTC.

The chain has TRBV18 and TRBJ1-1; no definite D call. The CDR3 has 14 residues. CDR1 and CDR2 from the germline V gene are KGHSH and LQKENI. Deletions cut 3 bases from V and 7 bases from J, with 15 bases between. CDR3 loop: CASSPSSENLEAFF. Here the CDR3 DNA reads TGTGCCAGCTCACCCTCTAGCGAGAACCTTGAAGCTTTCTTT.